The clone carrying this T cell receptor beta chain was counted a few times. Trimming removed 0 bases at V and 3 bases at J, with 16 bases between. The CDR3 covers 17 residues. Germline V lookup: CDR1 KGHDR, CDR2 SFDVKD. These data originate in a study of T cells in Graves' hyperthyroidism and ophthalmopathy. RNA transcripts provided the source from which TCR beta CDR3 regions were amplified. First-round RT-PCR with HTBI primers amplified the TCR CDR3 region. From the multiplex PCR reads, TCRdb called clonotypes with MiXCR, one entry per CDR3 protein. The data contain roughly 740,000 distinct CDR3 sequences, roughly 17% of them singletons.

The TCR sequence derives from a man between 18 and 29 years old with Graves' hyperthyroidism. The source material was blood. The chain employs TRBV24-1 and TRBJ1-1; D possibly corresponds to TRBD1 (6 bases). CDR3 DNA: TGTGCCACCAGTGATTTGTTCATCATGACAGGTCACACTGAAGCTTTCTTT. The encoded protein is CATSDLFIMTGHTEAFF.